A single sample is the source of the 32 T cell receptor beta chains below, sequenced in a study of shared clonotypes between healthy human individuals. Generated by immunoSEQ multiplex PCR, the TCRdb table keeps only in-frame clones and is missing some. This table has hundreds of thousands of clones, roughly three quarters appearing once. Sequenced: PBMCs. The receptors stem from a woman aged 40 to 55 in good health. Some clones in this sample may be carry-over from other donors' samples.

The chain links TRBV19 to TRBJ1-2; D uncertain. V was clipped by 7 bases and J by 2 bases, with 14 bases between them. Germline CDR1 reads LNHDA; CDR2 reads SQIVND (reference sequence). The CDR3 has 14 residues. In nucleotides, the CDR3 is TGTGCCAGTACCAGAACCCCCAGGAACTATGGCTACACCTTC. This gives the protein CASTRTPRNYGYTF. The whole variable domain, filled in from reference TRBV19 and TRBJ1-2, reads DGGITQSPKYLFRKEGQNVTLSCEQNLNHDAMYWYRQDPGQGLRLIYYSQIVNDFQKGDIAEGYSVSREKKESFPLTVTSAQKNPTAFYLCASTRTPRNYGYTFGSGTRLTVV.

This chain links TRBV2 with TRBJ2-7, with D unresolved. Deletions cut 6 bases from V and 3 bases from J, with 6 bases between. CDR1 is SNHLY, CDR2 FYNNEI, per germline. The CDR3 has 11 amino acids. DNA for the CDR3: TGTGCCAGCAGGTTCAACTACGAGCAGTACTTC. Amino acids: CASRFNYEQYF.

The sample holds many counts of this clone. Other DNA sequences in the same sample also yield this CDR3. The rearrangement joins TRBV29-1 to TRBJ2-7; 12 bases match TRBD2. V lost 4 bases, J lost 3 bases, and 1 base stayed unmatched. The CDR3 covers 13 residues. The V gene's germline CDR1 is SQVTM and CDR2 ANQGSEA. In DNA, the CDR3 is TGCAGCGTTGCGGGACTAGCGGGCTACGAGCAGTACTTC. As protein: CSVAGLAGYEQYF.

This clone was counted between two and nine times. This chain connects TRBV28 to TRBJ2-7; 12 bases match TRBD1. CDR1 is MDHEN and CDR2 is SYDVKM in the germline V gene. The CDR3 contains 15 residues. J lost 7 bases, V lost 5 bases, and 9 bases had no gene match. CDR3 protein: CASSPRGDRGQEQYF. The DNA for the CDR3 is TGTGCCAGCAGTCCCCGAGGGGACAGGGGGCAAGAGCAGTACTTC.

The J gene is TRBJ2-3, the V gene TRBV10-2; 15 nucleotides align to TRBD2. CDR1 and CDR2 from the germline V gene are WSHSY and SAAADI. The V gene end was trimmed by 10 bases and the J gene end by 0 bases; junction bases not matched to a gene: 14. The CDR3 sequence is 19 residues long. DNA for the CDR3: TGCGCCACGACAAGGAGGACTAGCGGGAGGGCCGGGAGCACAGATACGCAGTATTTT. Translated, it gives CATTRRTSGRAGSTDTQYF.

V gene TRBV18 combines with J gene TRBJ2-7, with D perhaps TRBD1 (5 bases). Germline V CDR1 and CDR2: KGHSH, LQKENI. Trimming shortened V by 0 bases and J by 5 bases, and 8 bases separated the two germline ends. The CDR3 has 13 amino acids. The CDR3 reads CASSPPVGDEQYF. The CDR3 DNA sequence: TGTGCCAGCTCACCACCTGTAGGGGACGAGCAGTACTTC.

The chain employs TRBV30 and TRBJ2-7, with D perhaps TRBD2 (5 bases). Germline CDR1 is GTSNPN and CDR2 is SVGIG (reference sequence). This CDR3 region has 13 residues. Deletions cut 3 bases from V and 5 bases from J, with 14 bases between. DNA of the CDR3: TGTGCCTGGAGCCCCGGACTGATCCACGAGCAGTACTTC. Protein product: CAWSPGLIHEQYF.

This clone was observed a few times. A far larger clone is one nucleotide away, so this likely arose from a read error. The V gene is TRBV30, the J gene TRBJ1-5, with D perhaps matching TRBD1 (5 bases). This CDR3 comprises 13 residues. In germline, CDR1 is GTSNPN, CDR2 SVGIG (reference sequence). The CDR3, as DNA: TGTGCCTGGAATATGGGGGGTAATCGGCCCCAGCATTTT. Residues: CAWNMGGNRPQHF.

The V and J genes are TRBV19 and TRBJ2-1; tentative D call: TRBD2 (6 bases). This CDR3 region has 13 residues. From germline, CDR1 is LNHDA and CDR2 SQIVND (reference sequence). Trimming removed 6 bases from V and 4 bases from J, with 10 bases in between. As DNA, the CDR3 is TGTGCCAGTAGCCTCGGAGGGTACAATGAGCAGTTCTTC. It codes for CASSLGGYNEQFF.

This clone was counted a single time. It differs at one base from a far larger clone, so likely a read error. This chain uses TRBV11-2 with TRBJ2-2, with D maybe TRBD1 (6 bases). CDR1 is SGHAT, CDR2 FQNNGV, per germline. CDR3 length equals 16 residues. The DNA for the CDR3 is TGTGCCAGCAGCTTAAACCCAGGCAGGGACACCGGGGAGCTGCTTTTT. Residues: CASSLNPGRDTGELLF.

The chain is built from TRBV28 and TRBJ2-7, with D hard to call. V was trimmed by 10 bases and J by 6 bases, leaving 16 bases between them. CDR1 and CDR2 (germline): MDHEN, SYDVKM. The CDR3 contains 12 residues. DNA for the CDR3: TGTGCCACCCGACGGCCTATGAGCGAGCAGTACTTC. Its protein is CATRRPMSEQYF. The full variable domain, rest sourced from reference TRBV28 and TRBJ2-7, is DVKVTQSSRYLVKRTGEKVFLECVQDMDHENMFWYRQDPGLGLRLIYFSYDVKMKEKGDIPEGYSVSREKKERFSLILESASTNQTSMYLCATRRPMSEQYFGPGTRLTVT.

The rearrangement uses TRBV28 and TRBJ2-7; perhaps TRBD1 as D (5 bases). The germline V gene encodes CDR1 MDHEN and CDR2 SYDVKM. V was trimmed by 6 bases and J by 2 bases, leaving 17 bases between them. The CDR3 spans 15 residues. The chain's CDR3 is CASSHPVGAAYEQYF. CDR3 sequence (DNA): TGTGCCAGCAGCCATCCCGTAGGGGCGGCCTACGAGCAGTACTTC. Combining the CDR3 with reference TRBV28 and TRBJ2-7 gives the whole variable domain DVKVTQSSRYLVKRTGEKVFLECVQDMDHENMFWYRQDPGLGLRLIYFSYDVKMKEKGDIPEGYSVSREKKERFSLILESASTNQTSMYLCASSHPVGAAYEQYFGPGTRLTVT.

This clone came up a few times. A much larger clone is a single base away; this may be a read error. Other DNA sequences in this sample translate to the same CDR3. V and J are TRBV7-6 and TRBJ2-7; a weak D match, TRBD2 (6 bases). Germline assignment: CDR1 SGHVS and CDR2 FNYEAQ. The CDR3 runs 14 residues. The CDR3 DNA reads as TGCGCCAGCAGCGCCCCTAGCGCGCCCTACGAGCAGTACTTC. Its protein is CASSAPSAPYEQYF.

The V gene is TRBV10-3, the J gene TRBJ2-6; the match to TRBD1 covers 7 bases. After removal of 4 bases from V and 1 base from J, the junction contained 4 bases not matched to a gene. The CDR3 has 16 residues. Germline V gives CDR1 ENHRY, CDR2 SYGVKD. CDR3 loop: CAISGQGPSGANVLTF. In DNA, the CDR3 is TGTGCCATCAGTGGACAGGGCCCATCTGGGGCCAACGTCCTGACTTTC.

Concerning this clone itself: A much larger clone differs by one base, so this may be a read error. The chain recombines TRBV10-3 with TRBJ2-7; 8 bases are shared with TRBD2. After removal of 10 bases from V and 8 bases from J, the junction contained 16 bases not matched to a gene. Looked up from germline, CDR1 is ENHRY and CDR2 is SYGVKD. The CDR3 runs to 14 residues. The CDR3 coding sequence is TGTGCCAGCGGTATAGCGGGATCTGGGGTCAAGCAGTACTTC. Translating it yields CASGIAGSGVKQYF.

With respect to this clone: A read error likely explains this, since a far larger clone differs by one base. The genes are TRBV7-9 and TRBJ2-5, with D unresolved. The DNA end is more similar to TRBJ2-7, so the J call may be wrong. The CDR3 length is 11 residues. Germline-derived CDR1 and CDR2 are SEHNR and FQNEAQ (reference sequence). CDR3 nucleotides: TGTGCCAGCAGCCGAAGCTACGAGCAGTACTTC. It translates to CASSRSYEQYF.

The rearrangement links TRBV6-1 to TRBJ1-5; the D is unclear. The germline V gene has CDR1 MNHNS and CDR2 SASEGT. V dropped 6 bases and J dropped 0 bases, with 6 bases sitting between them. The CDR3 is made up of 13 amino acids. The DNA for the CDR3 is TGTGCCAGCAGCATTAATAGCAATCAGCCCCAGCATTTT. It yields the protein CASSINSNQPQHF.

In the case of this clone: The likely explanation is a read error, given a far larger clone one base away. V is TRBV27 and J is TRBJ2-5; D is undetermined. V lost 2 bases, J lost 11 bases, and 18 bases lay in between. The V gene's germline CDR1 is MNHEY and CDR2 SMNVEV (reference sequence). This CDR3 comprises 14 residues. The CDR3 loop reads CASSLNGVNYGQYF. In DNA, the CDR3 is TGTGCCAGCAGTTTAAACGGAGTTAACTACGGGCAGTACTTC.

The chain carries TRBV28 and TRBJ2-7, with D perhaps TRBD1 or TRBD2 (5 bases each). CDR1 and CDR2 from the germline V gene are MDHEN and SYDVKM. V was clipped by 2 bases and J by 4 bases, with 12 bases between them. The CDR3 has 14 amino acids. The CDR3 is CASSLGGSQYEQYF. In DNA form, the CDR3 reads TGTGCCAGCAGTTTAGGGGGATCCCAATACGAGCAGTACTTC. The whole variable domain, remainder taken from reference TRBV28 and TRBJ2-7, is DVKVTQSSRYLVKRTGEKVFLECVQDMDHENMFWYRQDPGLGLRLIYFSYDVKMKEKGDIPEGYSVSREKKERFSLILESASTNQTSMYLCASSLGGSQYEQYFGPGTRLTVT.

With respect to this clone: A far larger clone is one base from this, pointing to a likely read error. The same CDR3 also results from other DNA sequences found in this sample. The chain carries TRBV5-6 and TRBJ2-7; TRBD2 agrees at 10 bases. Germline V gene data show CDR1 as SGHDT and CDR2 as YYEEEE. The CDR3 is made up of 14 amino acids. The DNA of the CDR3 is TGCGCCAGCAGCTTTTCGGGACTAGCGAGCGAGCAGTACTTC. This translates into CASSFSGLASEQYF.

The V and J genes are TRBV29-1 and TRBJ2-7, with 9 bases matching TRBD1. CDR1 is SQVTM, CDR2 ANQGSEA, per germline. J was trimmed by 3 bases and V by 6 bases; bases with no gene match: 6. The CDR3 extends over 13 amino acids. The CDR3 protein is CSVTTGGHYEQYF. The DNA of the CDR3 is TGCAGCGTGACGACAGGGGGACACTACGAGCAGTACTTC.

The V gene is TRBV29-1, the J gene TRBJ2-5; D is perhaps TRBD2 (5 bases). CDR1 and CDR2 (germline): SQVTM, ANQGSEA. Trimming pared 4 bases from V and 5 bases from J, leaving 11 bases between. The CDR3 runs 12 residues. This chain's CDR3 is CSVAGDGETQYF. The DNA for the CDR3 is TGCAGCGTTGCCGGGGATGGGGAGACCCAGTACTTC.

The chain combines TRBV7-3 with TRBJ2-2; 10 bases align to TRBD1. The J segment lost 4 bases and the V segment lost 8 bases, leaving 4 bases of the junction unmatched. CDR3 length equals 14 residues. The germline V gene has CDR1 SGHTA and CDR2 FQGTGA. CDR3 sequence reads: CASGTGEGTGELFF. CDR3 in DNA: TGTGCCAGCGGGACAGGGGAAGGCACCGGGGAGCTGTTTTTT.

This clone has ten or more counts. V and J are TRBV28 and TRBJ2-7; 11 bases match TRBD1. Germline CDR1 reads MDHEN; CDR2 reads SYDVKM. With V trimmed by 3 bases and J by 2 bases, 6 bases remained unmatched. The CDR3 is 16 residues long. The CDR3 DNA reads TGTGCCAGCAGTTTCTACCCGGGACAGGGGGCCTACGAGCAGTACTTC. Protein: CASSFYPGQGAYEQYF. The whole variable domain, remainder taken from reference TRBV28 and TRBJ2-7, is DVKVTQSSRYLVKRTGEKVFLECVQDMDHENMFWYRQDPGLGLRLIYFSYDVKMKEKGDIPEGYSVSREKKERFSLILESASTNQTSMYLCASSFYPGQGAYEQYFGPGTRLTVT.

This clone came up many times. The genes are TRBV30 and TRBJ2-3, with D unresolved. The CDR3 is made up of 12 amino acids. Deletions cut 2 bases from V and 4 bases from J, with 7 bases between. CDR1 is GTSNPN, CDR2 SVGIG, per germline (reference sequence). CDR3 loop: CAWSMVSDTQYF. For the CDR3, the DNA is TGTGCCTGGAGTATGGTCTCAGATACGCAGTATTTT.

V usage is TRBV20-1 and J usage is TRBJ2-1; TRBD1 might be the D (6 bases). This CDR3 has 11 amino acids. Per the germline V gene, CDR1 is DFQATT and CDR2 is SNEGSKA (reference sequence). V was trimmed by 8 bases and J by 1 base, leaving 6 bases between them. The CDR3 here is CSRGSYNEQFF. CDR3 DNA: TGCAGTAGGGGGTCCTACAATGAGCAGTTCTTC.

In DNA, the CDR3 is TGTGCCAGCAGTACTCCAGGACAGATCAATCAGCCCCAGCATTTT. Protein sequence: CASSTPGQINQPQHF. The chain combines TRBV6-1 with TRBJ1-5; possibly TRBD1 for D (6 bases). CDR3 size: 15 residues. Germline V gene sequence: CDR1 MNHNS, CDR2 SASEGT. V was trimmed by 5 bases and J by 3 bases, leaving 14 bases between them.

The chain joins TRBV5-5 to TRBJ2-1, with D uncertain. The CDR3 totals 13 residues. Trimming removed 1 base at V and 4 bases at J, with 6 bases between. Germline-derived CDR1 and CDR2 are SGHKS and YYEKEE (reference sequence). The CDR3 reads CASSLRSYNEQFF. CDR3 in DNA: TGTGCCAGCAGCTTGCGGTCGTACAATGAGCAGTTCTTC.

This chain uses TRBV30 with TRBJ2-7; perhaps TRBD1 as D (6 bases). Trimming removed 2 bases at V and 2 bases at J, with 10 bases between. Germline CDR1 reads GTSNPN; CDR2 reads SVGIG (reference sequence). The CDR3 is 13 residues long. CDR3 nucleotides: TGTGCCTGGAGTCCAGGGGTTCCCTACGAGCAGTACTTC. It is translated as CAWSPGVPYEQYF.

A remark on this clone: A far larger clone is one nucleotide away, so this likely arose from a read error. The chain carries TRBV29-1 and TRBJ1-1; D is unresolved. V shed 6 bases and J shed 0 bases, with 11 bases lying between them. Germline V lookup: CDR1 SQVTM, CDR2 ANQGSEA. This CDR3 region has 13 residues. CDR3 nucleotide sequence: TGCAGCGTGGACGGGCGATTGAACACTGAAGCTTTCTTT. It encodes CSVDGRLNTEAFF.

V and J are TRBV5-4 and TRBJ2-7, with 7 bases that match TRBD2. CDR3 length: 14 amino acids. In germline, CDR1 is SGHNT, CDR2 YYREEE (reference sequence). After removal of 2 bases from V and 6 bases from J, the junction contained 8 bases not matched to a gene. The CDR3: CASSLSRTSGEQYF. CDR3 nucleotides: TGTGCCAGCAGCTTATCTCGGACTAGTGGCGAGCAGTACTTC.

On this clone itself: This clone may be a read error of a much larger clone one base away. The genes are TRBV6-5 and TRBJ2-7; D uncertain. V was pared by 4 bases and J by 0 bases, with 1 base between. The CDR3 spans 11 residues. Looked up from germline, CDR1 is MNHEY and CDR2 is SVGAGI. CDR3 in DNA: TGTGCCAGCAGTTTCTCCTACGAGCAGTACTTC. This sequence encodes CASSFSYEQYF.